These 29 T cell receptor beta chains were sequenced from one sample in a study of blood T cell repertoires in COVID-19. The table came from immunoSEQ multiplex PCR; TCRdb's copy has only in-frame clones and leaves some out. The sample contains some 200,000 clones, about three quarters of which appear only once. Input material: peripheral blood. The receptor source for this set is a woman aged 70-85 years with acute or convalescent COVID-19.

The chain combines TRBV10-3 with TRBJ2-3, with D tentatively TRBD2 (6 bases). Per the germline V gene, CDR1 is ENHRY and CDR2 is SYGVKD. The V end lost 5 bases, the J end lost 3 bases, and 12 bases lay between the germline ends. This CDR3 has 14 amino acids. The CDR3 region has the DNA TGTGCCATCAGTTTCGGGACTTTGACAGATACGCAGTATTTT. Protein: CAISFGTLTDTQYF.

This clone was seen just once. The chain joins TRBV6-2 or TRBV6-3 to TRBJ2-1; 9 nucleotides align to TRBD2. This CDR3 is 18 amino acids long. The V segment lost 2 bases and the J segment 4 bases; nucleotides outside the gene matches: 12. The germline gives CDR1 MNHEY, CDR2 SVGEGT. The CDR3 nucleotides are TGTGCCAGCAGTTACGATCCGCGAGCGGGGGGATTATACAATGAGCAGTTCTTC. It codes for CASSYDPRAGGLYNEQFF.

The rearrangement joins TRBV2 to TRBJ2-7; 8 bases match TRBD1. The CDR3 has 16 residues. The J segment lost 0 bases and the V segment lost 6 bases, leaving 10 bases of the junction unmatched. The germline CDR1 and CDR2 sequences are SNHLY and FYNNEI. For the CDR3, the DNA is TGTGCCAGCAGAGCATTTCCGGGACAGGCCTCCTACGAGCAGTACTTC. Translated, it gives CASRAFPGQASYEQYF.

The chain couples TRBV3-1 (or the pseudogene TRBV3-2) to TRBJ2-1; no clear D. CDR1 and CDR2 from the germline V gene are LGHDT and YNNKEL (reference sequence). The CDR3 has 13 residues. Trimming took off 3 bases at V and 7 bases at J, with 10 bases between the two ends. The CDR3 protein is CASSHSSGNEQFF. Here the CDR3 DNA reads TGTGCCAGCAGCCACTCTAGTGGTAATGAGCAGTTCTTC.

This clone was seen more than once but under ten times. The J gene is TRBJ1-2, the V gene TRBV5-1; the match to TRBD1 covers 9 bases. With V trimmed by 5 bases and J by 6 bases, 8 bases remained unmatched. Germline CDR1 is SGHRS and CDR2 is YFSETQ. The CDR3 spans 14 residues. CDR3 coding DNA: TGCGCCAGCAGTAACGCCGGGACAGGGAATGGCTACACCTTC. This sequence encodes CASSNAGTGNGYTF.

This clone showed up just once. CDR3 DNA sequence: TGTGCCAGCAGTGCCCGGACAGGGAGCACTGAAGCTTTCTTT. Translation gives CASSARTGSTEAFF. The rearrangement joins TRBV6-4 to TRBJ1-1; 8 positions match TRBD1. Germline CDR1 and CDR2: MRHNA and SNTAGT. There are 14 residues in the CDR3. V trimming: 4 bases; J trimming: 4 bases; junction bases outside the gene matches: 5.

This chain uses TRBV7-2 with TRBJ1-5, with TRBD1 matching over 9 bases. This CDR3 is built from 16 residues. Germline loops: CDR1 SGHTA, CDR2 FQGNSA. The junction had 12 bases not matched to a gene; V was cut back by 4 bases and J by 8 bases. As DNA, the CDR3 is TGTGCCAGCAGCTCCGACAGGGGGACCGGCTTCGAGCCCCAGCATTTT. Encoded protein: CASSSDRGTGFEPQHF.

This clone was seen only once. The chain couples TRBV3-1 (or the pseudogene TRBV3-2) to TRBJ2-3; 8 bases agree with TRBD2. The V gene end was trimmed by 4 bases and the J gene end by 6 bases; junction bases not matched to a gene: 3. CDR1 is LGHDT, CDR2 YNNKEL, per germline (reference sequence). CDR3 length equals 13 residues. This CDR3 is CASSLGRGDTQYF. CDR3 coding DNA: TGTGCCAGCAGCCTCGGGAGGGGGGATACGCAGTATTTT.

The V call is TRBV9, the J call TRBJ1-2, with unresolved D. There are 15 residues in the CDR3. V lost 4 bases and J 8 bases, leaving 21 bases between the germline ends. Germline lookup yields CDR1 SGDLS and CDR2 YYNGEE. DNA of the CDR3: TGTGCCAGCAGCCCCGGGAGGGCCTTCTTTGGAGGCTACACCTTC. This gives the protein CASSPGRAFFGGYTF.

V is TRBV19 and J is TRBJ2-3, with 8 bases fitting TRBD1. V dropped 5 bases and J dropped 4; count of bases not matched to a gene: 8. The germline V gene has CDR1 LNHDA and CDR2 SQIVND (reference sequence). The CDR3 contains 15 residues. The CDR3: CASSLRQGMADTQYF. Written as DNA, the CDR3 is TGTGCCAGTAGTCTCAGACAGGGGATGGCAGATACGCAGTATTTT.

This chain links TRBV7-2 with TRBJ2-5; D remains unclear. There are 14 residues in the CDR3. The V gene lost 1 base and the J gene lost 7 bases, with 13 bases spanning the gap. The V gene's germline CDR1 is SGHTA and CDR2 FQGNSA. In nucleotides, the CDR3 is TGTGCCAGCAGCTTAGACCACTCCGCATGGACCCAGTACTTC. It is translated as CASSLDHSAWTQYF.

As concerns this clone: Other nucleotide sequences from this sample produce the same CDR3. The chain is built from TRBV7-2 and TRBJ2-7; no reliable D call. Trimming removed 5 bases at V and 2 bases at J, with 4 bases between. The CDR3 loop spans 11 amino acids. CDR1 is SGHTA, CDR2 FQGNSA, per germline. The CDR3 region is CASSPAYEQYF. CDR3 sequence (DNA): TGTGCCAGCAGCCCCGCCTACGAGCAGTACTTC.

This chain connects TRBV11-2 to TRBJ2-3; TRBD2 matches 9 bases. The CDR3 runs to 15 residues. Trimming took 3 bases from V and 4 from J; bases not matched to a gene: 5. Per the germline V gene, CDR1 is SGHAT and CDR2 is FQNNGV. The CDR3 loop is CASSLRGGLADTQYF. The CDR3 nucleotides read TGTGCCAGCAGCTTGCGGGGGGGCCTTGCAGATACGCAGTATTTT.

CDR3 sequence (DNA): TGTGCCAGCTCACGGACTAGCGGGGACTCCTACGAGCAGTACTTC. This translates into CASSRTSGDSYEQYF. The rearrangement joins TRBV18 to TRBJ2-7, with 12 bases fitting TRBD2. The germline CDR1 and CDR2 sequences are KGHSH and LQKENI. The V segment lost 4 bases and the J segment 0 bases; nucleotides outside the gene matches: 1. The CDR3 totals 15 residues. The full variable domain, its missing parts supplied by reference TRBV18 and TRBJ2-7, is NAGVMQNPRHLVRRRGQEARLRCSPMKGHSHVYWYRQLPEEGLKFMVYLQKENIIDESGMPKERFSAEFPKEGPSILRIQQVVRGDSAAYFCASSRTSGDSYEQYFGPGTRLTVT.

The chain links TRBV11-2 to TRBJ2-3, with 11 bases fitting TRBD2. Germline CDR1 is SGHAT and CDR2 is FQNNGV. V shed 5 bases and J 4 bases; nucleotides not matched to a gene: 8. This CDR3 contains 16 residues. This CDR3 reads CASSPLAGGGADTQYF. CDR3 nucleotide sequence: TGTGCCAGCAGCCCTCTAGCGGGGGGCGGGGCAGATACGCAGTATTTT.

The J gene is TRBJ2-7, the V gene TRBV10-2, with D possibly matching TRBD1 (5 bases). Germline V lookup: CDR1 WSHSY, CDR2 SAAADI. The V gene lost 6 bases and the J gene lost 5 bases, with 11 bases spanning the gap. The CDR3 sequence is 12 residues long. The CDR3 loop reads CASRGQSNEQYF. The CDR3 DNA reads TGCGCCAGCAGGGGGCAATCGAACGAGCAGTACTTC.

There are a few counts of this clone. This rearrangement joins TRBV25-1 to TRBJ1-5; weak D call: TRBD1 (6 bases). Trimming pared 4 bases from V and 5 bases from J, leaving 12 bases between. CDR1 and CDR2 (germline): MGHDK, SYGVNS. The length of the CDR3 is 14 residues. Written as DNA, the CDR3 is TGTGCCAGCAGTGGGACAGAGCGGTATCAGCCCCAGCATTTT. As protein: CASSGTERYQPQHF.

This chain connects TRBV18 to TRBJ2-7; D possibly corresponds to TRBD2 (6 bases). The CDR3 totals 13 residues. Between the trimmed V and J ends, which lost 3 bases and 7 bases, there was a span of 13 bases. CDR1 and CDR2 (germline): KGHSH, LQKENI. The CDR3, as DNA: TGTGCCAGCTCACCGGGACTGTCTGAAGAGCAGTACTTC. Translating gives CASSPGLSEEQYF.

This clone was picked up one time. CDR3: CASSLGTGQETQYF. The CDR3 DNA follows: TGTGCCAGCAGCTTGGGGACAGGGCAAGAGACCCAGTACTTC. The genes are TRBV5-8 and TRBJ2-5, with 8 bases identical to TRBD1. Germline CDR1 SGHTS, CDR2 YDEGEE. Germline trimming cut 0 bases from V and 2 bases from J; bases unmatched to any gene: 0. The CDR3 is 14 amino acids. Together with reference TRBV5-8 and TRBJ2-5, the CDR3 gives the full variable domain: EAGVTQSPTHLIKTRGQQATLRCSPISGHTSVYWYQQALGLGLQFLLWYDEGEERNRGNFPPRFSGRQFPNYSSELNVNALELEDSALYLCASSLGTGQETQYFGPGTRLLVL.

The J gene is TRBJ2-7, the V gene TRBV10-3, with 10 bases that match TRBD1. The CDR3 sequence is 15 residues long. CDR1 is ENHRY and CDR2 is SYGVKD in the germline V gene. V gave up 3 bases and J gave up 2 bases; unmatched junction bases: 4. The chain's CDR3 is CAISDFGTGAYEQYF. CDR3 coding DNA: TGTGCCATCAGTGATTTCGGGACAGGGGCCTACGAGCAGTACTTC.

The chain combines TRBV20-1 with TRBJ1-1; TRBD1 matches at 8 bases. V lost 3 bases, J lost 1 base, and 1 base stayed unmatched. The germline V gene has CDR1 DFQATT and CDR2 SNEGSKA (reference sequence). The CDR3 spans 13 residues. CDR3 loop: CSASGQGNTEAFF. CDR3 sequence (DNA): TGCAGTGCTAGTGGACAGGGGAACACTGAAGCTTTCTTT.

J is TRBJ2-1 and V is TRBV4-2; TRBD2 agrees at 9 bases. CDR3 length equals 20 residues. CDR1 is LGHNA and CDR2 is YNFKEQ in the germline V gene. V lost 0 bases and J lost 1; bases outside the gene matches: 13. This chain's CDR3 is CASSQDLWAGGAGSYNEQFF. The CDR3 DNA sequence: TGTGCCAGCAGCCAAGACCTGTGGGCGGGAGGGGCTGGGTCCTACAATGAGCAGTTCTTC.

Only one count was recorded for this clone. This chain joins TRBV4-1 and TRBJ1-2; 12 bases line up with TRBD1. The CDR3 is made up of 17 amino acids. CDR1 and CDR2 from the germline V gene are MGHRA and YSYEKL. With 0 bases clipped from V and 4 bases from J, the junction kept 6 bases outside the gene matches. The CDR3 here is CASSQERDRGLGYGYTF. The DNA for the CDR3 is TGCGCCAGCAGCCAAGAGAGGGACAGGGGGCTCGGCTATGGCTACACCTTC.

The chain is built from TRBV9 and TRBJ1-6, with TRBD1 as a possible D gene (6 bases). The germline V gene has CDR1 SGDLS and CDR2 YYNGEE. The CDR3 consists of 15 residues. The ends were cut back, 0 bases at V and 9 bases at J, with 13 bases in the middle. This CDR3 reads CASSVDNREGSPLHF. CDR3 DNA: TGTGCCAGCAGCGTAGATAACAGGGAGGGTTCACCCCTCCACTTT.

This chain links TRBV5-6 with TRBJ1-6; 7 nucleotides match TRBD1. CDR3 size: 16 residues. The V gene's germline CDR1 is SGHDT and CDR2 YYEEEE. J gave up 4 bases and V 1 base, and 5 bases lay outside the gene matches. The CDR3 DNA sequence: TGTGCCAGCAGCTTGCGCGGGACAGCATATAATTCACCCCTCCACTTT. This gives the protein CASSLRGTAYNSPLHF.

This clone was detected a few times. The chain joins TRBV7-7 to TRBJ2-2, with 8 positions matching TRBD1. V dropped 6 bases and J dropped 2; count of bases not matched to a gene: 2. Germline CDR1 reads SSHAT; CDR2 reads FNYEAQ (reference sequence). The CDR3 consists of 14 residues. As DNA, the CDR3 is TGTGCCAGCAGTACAGGGGGAAACACCGGGGAGCTGTTTTTT. This encodes CASSTGGNTGELFF.

J is TRBJ2-1 and V is TRBV11-3; D not certain. Germline-derived CDR1 and CDR2 are SGHNT and YENEEA. Trimming shortened V by 0 bases and J by 7 bases, and 7 bases separated the two germline ends. The CDR3 runs 13 residues. The CDR3, as DNA: TGTGCCAGCAGCTTAGATCGTTTAAATGAGCAGTTCTTC. Its translation is CASSLDRLNEQFF.

The chain is built from TRBV24-1 and TRBJ2-3; TRBD2 aligns across 8 bases. The CDR3 has 14 amino acids. V lost 8 bases, J lost 2 bases, and 5 bases stayed unmatched. Germline V gene sequence: CDR1 KGHDR, CDR2 SFDVKD. The CDR3 sequence: CATNPAGATDTQYF. The CDR3 DNA reads as TGTGCCACCAACCCAGCGGGGGCCACAGATACGCAGTATTTT.

This clone was recorded once. This chain uses TRBV5-6 with TRBJ2-7; D uncertain. V was trimmed by 2 bases and J by 6 bases, leaving 15 bases between them. Germline V gives CDR1 SGHDT, CDR2 YYEEEE. The CDR3 contains 14 residues. DNA for the CDR3: TGTGCCAGCAGCTTCCAGGTTGAAGATGGCGAGCAGTACTTC. Translating it yields CASSFQVEDGEQYF.